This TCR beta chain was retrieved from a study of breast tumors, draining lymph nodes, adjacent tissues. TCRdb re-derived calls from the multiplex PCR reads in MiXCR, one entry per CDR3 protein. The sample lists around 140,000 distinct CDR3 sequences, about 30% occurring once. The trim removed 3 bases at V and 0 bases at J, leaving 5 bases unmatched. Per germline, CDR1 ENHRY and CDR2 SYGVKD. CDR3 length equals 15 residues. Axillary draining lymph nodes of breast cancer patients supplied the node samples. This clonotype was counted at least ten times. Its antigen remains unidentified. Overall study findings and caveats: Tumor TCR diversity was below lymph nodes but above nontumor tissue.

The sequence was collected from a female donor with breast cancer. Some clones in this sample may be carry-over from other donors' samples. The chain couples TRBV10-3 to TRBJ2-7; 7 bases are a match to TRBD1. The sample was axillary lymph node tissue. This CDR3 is CAISDPGQSSYEQYV. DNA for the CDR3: TGTGCCATCAGTGATCCGGGACAGAGCTCCTACGAGCAGTACGTC.